These T cell receptor beta chains were read from a single sample in a study of T cell responses to AZD1222 COVID-19 vaccine. Libraries were prepared by immunoSEQ multiplex PCR; TCRdb keeps only in-frame clonotypes and omits some of them. The sample has tens of thousands of clones, roughly 90% seen once; the top ten hold around 2.2%. This specimen consisted of peripheral blood, obtained on day 0 of AZD1222 vaccination. The receptors come from an adult in good health. Each CDR3 is given without its conserved first and last residue. Each record gives: V gene, J gene, CDR3 protein.

TRBV19	TRBJ1-5	ASSIDGGGNQPQH
TRBV19	TRBJ2-2	ASSRGLAGLINTGELF
TRBV19	TRBJ1-3	ASRIQGYSGNTIY
TRBV7-2	TRBJ2-5	ASSIAGLGETQY
TRBV7-9	TRBJ2-5	ASSPPGLGAQETQY
TRBV7-2	TRBJ2-7	ASSARTSGSIGEQY
TRBV30	TRBJ1-2	AWRNGPDKNYGYT
TRBV3-1/TRBV3-2	TRBJ2-1	ASSPTSAGKQF
TRBV6-4	TRBJ1-5	ASSFRDLGGQPQH
TRBV27	TRBJ2-7	ASSLVSGGSYEQY
TRBV6-4	TRBJ2-3	ASSSTSGGTDTQY
TRBV5-1	TRBJ1-4	ASSLRAGILGRSNEKLF
TRBV5-5	TRBJ1-5	ASSLMVEGINQPQH
TRBV27	TRBJ2-7	ASSLSGSGPNEQY
TRBV5-1	TRBJ1-1	ASSQLGQGQNTEAF
TRBV15	TRBJ2-2	ATSSFSTLIRGRTGELF
TRBV7-2	TRBJ2-3	ASSPQGRDDTQY
TRBV6-1	TRBJ2-3	ASSETGSGSPDTQY
TRBV9	TRBJ2-3	ASSVAAGGMGDTQY
TRBV7-9	TRBJ1-2	ASSPAGEPGGYT
TRBV5-6	TRBJ1-1	ASSLSTAREAF
TRBV12-5	TRBJ2-3	ASGFTGETDTQY
TRBV7-9	TRBJ2-3	ASSPGQSTDTQY
TRBV7-8	TRBJ1-6	ASSLVPLQGTTYNSPLH
TRBV7-9	TRBJ2-1	ASSLAGAGGYNEQF
TRBV24-1	TRBJ1-1	AAGTGDPNTEAF
TRBV6-5	TRBJ1-2	ASTWTANYGYT
TRBV4-3	TRBJ2-1	ASSQDVLAGGPSEQF
TRBV6-2/TRBV6-3	TRBJ2-2	ASSYRVTGELF
TRBV29-1	TRBJ2-1	SVEVMGLAGDEQF
TRBV6-2/TRBV6-3	TRBJ2-7	ASSSWTGGSYEQY
TRBV29-1	TRBJ2-1	SVAGRGLNNEQF
TRBV28	TRBJ1-2	ATRGTYGYT
TRBV11-2	TRBJ1-3	ASSLGGEREGNTIY
TRBV11-2	TRBJ1-1	ASSSNTEAF
TRBV30	TRBJ2-7	AWSVLAPEQY
TRBV7-2	TRBJ2-5	ASSLAGGYQETQY
TRBV7-4	TRBJ1-1	ASSLMYSLGQGRHTEAF
TRBV20-1	TRBJ2-6	SASAGTYYSGANVLT
TRBV9	TRBJ2-1	ASSVRQGNNEQF
TRBV15	TRBJ2-7	ATSRDRLASGLQY
TRBV29-1	TRBJ2-7	SVGRTQGGEQY
TRBV5-4	TRBJ2-7	ASSDQGYEQY
TRBV12-3/TRBV12-4	TRBJ1-2	ASSLGGGGYT
TRBV6-5	TRBJ2-1	ASRGQTNNEQF
TRBV12-3/TRBV12-4	TRBJ2-7	ASSPTVFYEQY
TRBV19	TRBJ1-1	ASRTGRELRAF
TRBV10-3	TRBJ2-1	AISEGEQGHEQF
TRBV19	TRBJ1-3	ASSSGTVLSPSGNTIY
TRBV5-8	TRBJ1-5	ASSLGAQH
TRBV5-4	TRBJ2-3	ASSLLSGGGTDTQY